These 25 T cell receptor beta chains share one sample of origin, sequenced in a study of blood T cells in healthy people across ages. A second PCR of 7 to 11 cycles used a sample-barcoded 5' primer and a J-beta primer mix. TCRdb ran MiXCR on the 5' RACE reads and lists one entry per CDR3 protein. This table holds roughly 1,500,000 distinct CDR3 sequences, about 35% found once. Sequencing was carried out using blood. All receptors derive from a woman younger than 45 in good health.

The CDR3 sequence is CASSLVQGDEQFF. The CDR3 DNA follows: TGTGCCAGCAGCTTAGTACAGGGGGATGAGCAGTTCTTC. The chain combines TRBV7-9 with TRBJ2-1; 8 nucleotides align to TRBD1. The J segment lost 8 bases and the V segment lost 1 base, leaving 1 base of the junction unmatched. This CDR3 comprises 13 residues. Germline loops: CDR1 SEHNR, CDR2 FQNEAQ (reference sequence).

This clonotype was recorded at least ten times. The chain is built from TRBV7-2 and TRBJ2-7; 7 nucleotides match TRBD1. Germline trimming cut 3 bases from V and 4 bases from J; bases unmatched to any gene: 9. This CDR3 has 15 residues. CDR1 and CDR2 (germline): SGHTA, FQGNSA. The CDR3: CASSFPDTGEYEQYF. The CDR3 region has the DNA TGTGCCAGCAGCTTTCCGGACACAGGGGAGTACGAGCAGTACTTC.

This chain joins TRBV4-1 and TRBJ2-3, with D unclear. The CDR3 loop spans 14 amino acids. The V gene lost 0 bases and the J gene lost 10 bases, with 14 bases spanning the gap. The germline CDR1 and CDR2 sequences are MGHRA and YSYEKL. The CDR3, as DNA: TGCGCCAGCAGCCAAGAGGCGCCGGGTAGGGCGCAGTATTTT. This sequence encodes CASSQEAPGRAQYF.

This clonotype was found many times. The J gene is TRBJ2-7, the V gene TRBV7-2; 13 bases line up with TRBD2. V was clipped by 3 bases and J by 9 bases; unmatched bases: 5. The germline CDR1 and CDR2 sequences are SGHTA and FQGNSA. CDR3 length: 14 residues. CDR3 in DNA: TGTGCCAGCAGCTTGGGGACTAGCGGGATGGTGCAGTACTTC. The encoded protein is CASSLGTSGMVQYF.

The rearrangement uses TRBV30 and TRBJ1-1; no firm D call. Trimming shortened V by 5 bases and J by 4 bases, and 14 bases separated the two germline ends. The CDR3 totals 13 residues. CDR1 and CDR2 (germline): GTSNPN, SVGIG (reference sequence). In nucleotides, the CDR3 is TGTGCCTGGGAACTTCGCTTGGGCACTGAAGCTTTCTTT. Its protein product is CAWELRLGTEAFF.

Only one count was recorded for this clonotype. At one boundary the junction diverges from the germline segment, which might be a read error. The gene calls are TRBV20-1 and TRBJ2-3; D may match TRBD1 or TRBD2 (5 bases each). This CDR3 spans 13 amino acids. The V gene's germline CDR1 is DFQATT and CDR2 SNEGSKA (reference sequence). The CDR3 DNA is TGCAGTGCTATACAGGTAGCGACAGATGCGCAGTATTTT. The encoded protein is CSAIQVATDAQYF.

V gene TRBV20-1 combines with J gene TRBJ1-6, with TRBD1 as a possible D gene (6 bases). The CDR3 loop spans 12 amino acids. CDR1 is DFQATT, CDR2 SNEGSKA, per germline (reference sequence). V was clipped by 5 bases and J by 9 bases, with 11 bases between them. CDR3 in amino acids: CSAAGGGSPLHF. The CDR3 DNA reads as TGCAGTGCTGCAGGAGGGGGTTCACCCCTCCACTTT.

This clonotype was seen more than once but under ten times. The V gene is TRBV29-1, the J gene TRBJ2-5; perhaps TRBD2 as D (6 bases). V was trimmed by 6 bases and J by 5 bases, leaving 13 bases between them. Germline CDR1 SQVTM, CDR2 ANQGSEA. This CDR3 is 12 amino acids long. Here the CDR3 reads CSVGGLWETQYF. The DNA of the CDR3 is TGCAGCGTCGGGGGACTTTGGGAGACCCAGTACTTC. Full variable domain (rest looked up from reference TRBV29-1 and TRBJ2-5): SAVISQKPSRDICQRGTSLTIQCQVDSQVTMMFWYRQQPGQSLTLIATANQGSEATYESGFVIDKFPISRPNLTFSTLTVSNMSPEDSSIYLCSVGGLWETQYFGPGTRLLVL.

This clonotype was counted a few times. The chain recombines TRBV30 with TRBJ1-1; 9 bases line up with TRBD1. The CDR3 runs 12 residues. CDR1 and CDR2 from the germline V gene are GTSNPN and SVGIG (reference sequence). V was pared by 6 bases and J by 6 bases, with 5 bases of the junction left unmatched. The CDR3 DNA follows: TGTGCCTGCGGACAGGGGCGAGCTGAAGCTTTCTTT. Translating it yields CACGQGRAEAFF.

V gene TRBV4-1 combines with J gene TRBJ1-1; no reliable D call. This CDR3 is built from 16 residues. Germline V gene sequence: CDR1 MGHRA, CDR2 YSYEKL. V was clipped by 0 bases and J by 4 bases, with 15 bases between them. In DNA, the CDR3 is TGCGCCAGCAGCCAAGATCGAAGAAGTCTCGGCACTGAAGCTTTCTTT. It codes for CASSQDRRSLGTEAFF.

In nucleotides, the CDR3 is TGCAGGGCTTGGGAGACACGACAAGAGACCCAGTACTTC. It codes for CRAWETRQETQYF. The gene calls are TRBV20-1 and TRBJ2-5; possibly TRBD2 for D (5 bases). CDR3 length: 13 amino acids. Germline V gene lookup returns CDR1 DFQATT and CDR2 SNEGSKA (reference sequence).

The genes are TRBV28 and TRBJ2-5; 8 nucleotides align to TRBD1. V lost 6 bases to trimming and J lost 5 bases; unmatched junction nucleotides: 11. This CDR3 is 15 amino acids long. The germline V gene has CDR1 MDHEN and CDR2 SYDVKM. The CDR3 is CASSTYRGSGETQYF. As DNA, the CDR3 is TGTGCCAGCAGCACCTACAGGGGGTCGGGGGAGACCCAGTACTTC.

The J gene is TRBJ1-2, the V gene TRBV28; D might be TRBD1 (6 bases). This CDR3 has 11 amino acids. Looked up from germline, CDR1 is MDHEN and CDR2 is SYDVKM. V lost 6 bases, J lost 13 bases, and 15 bases lay in between. The CDR3 loop reads CASSSRGAGTF. The DNA for the CDR3 is TGTGCCAGCAGCAGTCGGGGGGCGGGCACCTTC.

This clonotype was observed at least ten times. V is TRBV6-6 and J is TRBJ1-2; D not certain. V lost 8 bases to trimming and J lost 1 base, with 8 bases between them. This CDR3 has 12 amino acids. Looked up from germline, CDR1 is MNHNY and CDR2 is SVGAGI (reference sequence). CDR3: CASYSNNYGYTF. In DNA, the CDR3 is TGTGCCAGCTATTCCAATAACTATGGCTACACCTTC.

The chain has TRBV3-1 and TRBJ2-7, with 8 bases aligning to TRBD2. This CDR3 region has 13 residues. Germline CDR1 LGHDT, CDR2 YNNKEL (reference sequence). The V gene end was trimmed by 3 bases and the J gene end by 4 bases; junction bases not matched to a gene: 2. The CDR3 here is CASSHASGYEQYF. The CDR3 bases are TGTGCCAGCAGCCATGCTAGCGGGTACGAGCAGTACTTC.

Only a few counts were recorded for this clonotype. The V call is TRBV11-2, the J call TRBJ2-5; D is ambiguous. With 0 bases removed from V and 5 bases from J, the gap between germline ends came to 7 bases. CDR1 is SGHAT and CDR2 is FQNNGV in the germline V gene. The CDR3 sequence is 13 residues long. The CDR3 protein is CASSLESVETQYF. CDR3 nucleotide sequence: TGTGCCAGCAGCTTAGAATCCGTGGAGACCCAGTACTTC.

As for this clonotype: A much larger clone sits a single nucleotide away, making a read error possible. The chain has TRBV20-1 and TRBJ2-5, with 7 bases lining up with TRBD2. The J call may not be correct, given that the DNA end is closer to TRBJ2-7. The CDR3 loop spans 12 amino acids. The germline CDR1 and CDR2 sequences are DFQATT and SNEGSKA (reference sequence). CDR3: CGAPRGVYEQYF. The CDR3 DNA reads as TGCGGTGCCCCCCGGGGGGTTTACGAGCAGTACTTC.

Remarks on this clonotype: One junction end does not reproduce the germline sequence, and a read error may be involved. CDR3 loop: CAGSFLAGGANEQFF. The DNA for the CDR3 is TGTGCCGGCAGCTTCCTAGCGGGAGGGGCTAATGAGCAGTTCTTC. The gene calls are TRBV7-2 and TRBJ2-1; TRBD2 agrees at 12 bases. The CDR3 sequence is 15 residues long. Germline V gene lookup returns CDR1 SGHTA and CDR2 FQGNSA. The entire variable domain, with the rest obtained from reference TRBV7-2 and TRBJ2-1, is as follows: GAGVSQSPSNKVTEKGKDVELRCDPISGHTALYWYRQSLGQGLEFLIYFQGNSAPDKSGLPSDRFSAERTGGSVSTLTIQRTQQEDSAVYLCAGSFLAGGANEQFFGPGTRLTVL.

J is TRBJ2-1 and V is TRBV20-1; tentatively, D is TRBD2 (6 bases). V lost 6 bases to trimming and J lost 4 bases, with 13 bases between them. CDR3 length: 13 amino acids. Germline CDR1 and CDR2: DFQATT and SNEGSKA (reference sequence). The CDR3 here is CSAVWRGYNEQFF. In DNA, the CDR3 is TGCAGTGCCGTCTGGCGGGGTTACAATGAGCAGTTCTTC.

The chain employs TRBV7-9 and TRBJ1-2; no reliable D call. The V end lost 6 bases, the J end lost 8 bases, and 10 bases lay between the germline ends. This CDR3 spans 11 amino acids. Germline values: CDR1 SEHNR, CDR2 FQNEAQ (reference sequence). CDR3: CASRLKEGYTF. Written as DNA, the CDR3 is TGTGCCAGCAGGCTGAAGGAAGGCTACACCTTC.

The rearrangement uses TRBV20-1 and TRBJ1-1; no clear D. The CDR3 is made up of 13 amino acids. Trimming left V 0 bases short and J 5 bases short, with 10 bases between. CDR1 DFQATT and CDR2 SNEGSKA come from the germline V gene (reference sequence). CDR3 bases: TGCAGTGCTAGAGAGGGGTCGGCAACTGAAGCTTTCTTT. Amino acids: CSAREGSATEAFF.

This clonotype was counted a few times. The chain is built from TRBV9 and TRBJ2-5; D possibly corresponds to TRBD1 (6 bases). CDR3 length equals 13 residues. The germline gives CDR1 SGDLS, CDR2 YYNGEE. V shed 4 bases and J shed 11 bases, with 18 bases lying between them. The CDR3 loop reads CASSTTTGSKQYF. CDR3 DNA: TGTGCCAGCAGCACAACGACAGGTTCTAAGCAGTACTTC.

V is TRBV2 and J is TRBJ2-7; D may be TRBD2 (7 bases). Between the trimmed V and J ends, which lost 5 bases and 6 bases, there was a span of 20 bases. The CDR3 is 15 amino acids. Germline CDR1 SNHLY, CDR2 FYNNEI. The CDR3 here is CASSITGLGGFEQYF. As DNA, the CDR3 is TGTGCCAGCAGTATAACCGGACTAGGGGGGTTCGAGCAGTACTTC.

This chain connects TRBV5-1 to TRBJ2-7; TRBD2 aligns across 9 bases. The CDR3 loop spans 16 amino acids. The germline V gene has CDR1 SGHRS and CDR2 YFSETQ. The V gene end was trimmed by 0 bases and the J gene end by 3 bases; junction bases not matched to a gene: 7. CDR3 sequence: CASSLDVAGVNYEQYF. CDR3 nucleotides: TGCGCCAGCAGCTTGGACGTAGCGGGAGTAAACTACGAGCAGTACTTC.

This clonotype was detected only a few times. The rearrangement links TRBV5-1 to TRBJ1-1; possible D gene TRBD1, 5 bases. V lost 4 bases to trimming and J lost 7 bases, with 14 bases between them. Germline V gene data show CDR1 as SGHRS and CDR2 as YFSETQ. There are 13 residues in the CDR3. The CDR3 region is CASSTGTDSEAFF. The CDR3 DNA reads TGCGCCAGCAGCACCGGGACGGATAGTGAAGCTTTCTTT.